These 14 T cell receptor beta chains share one sample of origin, sequenced in a study of shared clonotypes between healthy human individuals. Clones were sequenced by immunoSEQ multiplex PCR, and TCRdb holds only the in-frame ones, with some missing. The sample has millions of clones, about 93% seen once. CD8 cells regarded as naive lacked CD45RO, were positively chosen for CCR7, and omitted terminally differentiated effector memory CD45RA+ cells. The source material was naive CD8+ T cells from PBMCs. These receptors came from a young man in good health. Some clones in this sample may be carry-over from other donors' samples.

The chain uses TRBV9 and TRBJ1-5, with 10 bases that match TRBD1. The CDR3 runs to 17 residues. V was clipped by 3 bases and J by 1 base; unmatched bases: 7. Germline assignment: CDR1 SGDLS and CDR2 YYNGEE. In DNA form, the CDR3 reads TGTGCCAGCAGCGGAGATCCGGGACAGGGGAGCAATCAGCCCCAGCATTTT. Translated, it gives CASSGDPGQGSNQPQHF.

The V and J genes are TRBV5-4 and TRBJ1-1, with TRBD1 as a possible D gene (6 bases). The CDR3 length is 16 residues. Germline V gene lookup returns CDR1 SGHNT and CDR2 YYREEE (reference sequence). Deletions cut 1 base from V and 1 base from J, with 14 bases between. Here the CDR3 reads CASSLRGGFGNTEAFF. The CDR3 DNA reads TGTGCCAGCAGCTTGCGGGGGGGCTTTGGGAACACTGAAGCTTTCTTT.

This chain joins TRBV5-6 and TRBJ1-1, with D possibly TRBD1 on 5 matching bases. V was cut by 4 bases and J by 8 bases, with 24 bases left in between. The CDR3 has 16 amino acids. Germline values: CDR1 SGHDT, CDR2 YYEEEE. The CDR3 protein is CASSPQLWEGRLEAFF. The CDR3 DNA follows: TGTGCCAGCAGCCCACAATTGTGGGAGGGGAGGTTGGAAGCTTTCTTT.

This chain joins TRBV28 and TRBJ1-1; D is perhaps TRBD1 (6 bases). The ends were cut back, 8 bases at V and 2 bases at J, with 12 bases in the middle. The CDR3 has 13 residues. The germline gives CDR1 MDHEN, CDR2 SYDVKM. In DNA form, the CDR3 reads TGTGCCAGCGGGGACATCCCTAACACTGAAGCTTTCTTT. Translating it yields CASGDIPNTEAFF.

Regarding this clone: The same CDR3 also results from other DNA sequences found in this sample. This chain joins TRBV7-9 and TRBJ2-2; 10 bases agree with TRBD2. Trimming took 8 bases from V and 2 from J; bases not matched to a gene: 17. Looked up from germline, CDR1 is SEHNR and CDR2 is FQNEAQ (reference sequence). This CDR3 comprises 19 residues. CDR3 sequence: CASRLARQPSGSNTGELFF. In DNA, the CDR3 is TGTGCCAGCCGACTGGCCAGGCAACCTAGCGGGAGTAACACCGGGGAGCTGTTTTTT.

This chain connects TRBV29-1 to TRBJ2-7, with D perhaps being TRBD1 or TRBD2 (5 bases each). V lost 3 bases, J lost 6 bases, and 15 bases lay in between. Per the germline V gene, CDR1 is SQVTM and CDR2 is ANQGSEA. This CDR3 has 13 amino acids. CDR3 amino acids: CSVEAGFGSEQYF. The CDR3, as DNA: TGCAGCGTTGAGGCAGGGTTTGGGAGCGAGCAGTACTTC.

The CDR3 loop is CAIRKGPRNEQFF. The CDR3 coding sequence is TGTGCCATCAGGAAGGGACCCCGCAATGAGCAGTTCTTC. The chain joins TRBV10-3 to TRBJ2-1; D is perhaps TRBD1 or TRBD2 (5 bases each). CDR1 and CDR2 (germline): ENHRY, SYGVKD. V lost 6 bases, J lost 6 bases, and 12 bases lay in between. The CDR3 length is 13 residues.

As concerns this clone: Other DNA sequences in this sample translate to the same CDR3. The rearrangement links TRBV19 to TRBJ1-2, with TRBD1 matching over 9 bases. After removal of 6 bases from V and 8 bases from J, the junction contained 1 base not matched to a gene. CDR1 and CDR2 from the germline V gene are LNHDA and SQIVND (reference sequence). The CDR3 has 11 residues. This chain's CDR3 is CASRDRGGYTF. As DNA, the CDR3 is TGTGCCAGTAGGGACAGGGGAGGCTACACCTTC.

This sequence joins TRBV27 and TRBJ1-2; 10 bases are a match to TRBD1. The V segment lost 5 bases and the J segment 8 bases; nucleotides outside the gene matches: 17. The CDR3 totals 17 residues. Germline CDR1 MNHEY, CDR2 SMNVEV (reference sequence). CDR3 sequence: CASSRIRDRGLSGGYTF. The CDR3 region has the DNA TGTGCCAGCAGTCGCATCCGGGACAGGGGCCTCTCGGGAGGCTACACCTTC.

This chain uses TRBV28 with TRBJ1-5, with a possible D match to TRBD1 (6 bases). Trimming removed 5 bases at V and 2 bases at J, with 16 bases between. This CDR3 has 16 residues. Germline V gives CDR1 MDHEN, CDR2 SYDVKM. DNA of the CDR3: TGTGCCAGCAGTAAGGACAGAAATTTTCGCAATCAGCCCCAGCATTTT. Translation: CASSKDRNFRNQPQHF.

The chain uses TRBV6-1 and TRBJ2-7, with D unresolved. Germline-derived CDR1 and CDR2 are MNHNS and SASEGT. The V end lost 1 base, the J end lost 3 bases, and 7 bases lay between the germline ends. This CDR3 contains 13 residues. CDR3 residues: CASSEVYGYEQYF. The CDR3 region has the DNA TGTGCCAGCAGTGAAGTGTATGGCTACGAGCAGTACTTC.

This rearrangement joins TRBV5-6 to TRBJ2-7, with D perhaps matching TRBD2 (5 bases). V lost 4 bases and J lost 2, with 13 bases in between. Germline V CDR1 and CDR2: SGHDT, YYEEEE. The CDR3 sequence is 14 residues long. CDR3 sequence: CASSPEAGPYEQYF. For the CDR3, the DNA is TGTGCCAGCAGCCCGGAGGCAGGCCCCTACGAGCAGTACTTC.

The chain uses TRBV19 and TRBJ2-2; no clear D gene. Trimming removed 3 bases from V and 4 bases from J, with 9 bases in between. CDR1 and CDR2 from the germline V gene are LNHDA and SQIVND (reference sequence). The CDR3 extends over 14 amino acids. The CDR3 is CASSIFSPTGELFF. CDR3 nucleotides: TGTGCCAGTAGTATTTTCTCCCCCACCGGGGAGCTGTTTTTT. Full variable domain (remainder filled in from reference TRBV19 and TRBJ2-2): DGGITQSPKYLFRKEGQNVTLSCEQNLNHDAMYWYRQDPGQGLRLIYYSQIVNDFQKGDIAEGYSVSREKKESFPLTVTSAQKNPTAFYLCASSIFSPTGELFFGEGSRLTVL.

The chain combines TRBV7-9 with TRBJ1-1; 7 nucleotides agree with TRBD1. Germline CDR1 reads SEHNR; CDR2 reads FQNEAQ (reference sequence). This CDR3 contains 15 residues. J gave up 1 base and V 1 base, and 3 bases lay outside the gene matches. Written as DNA, the CDR3 is TGTGCCAGCAGCTTAGAGGACAGGCCGAACACTGAAGCTTTCTTT. Translating gives CASSLEDRPNTEAFF.